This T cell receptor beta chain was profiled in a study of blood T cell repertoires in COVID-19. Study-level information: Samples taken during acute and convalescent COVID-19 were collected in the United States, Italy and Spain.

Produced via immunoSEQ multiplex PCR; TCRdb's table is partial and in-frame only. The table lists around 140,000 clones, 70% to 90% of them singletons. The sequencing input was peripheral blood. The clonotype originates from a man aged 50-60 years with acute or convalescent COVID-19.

CDR3 bases: TGTGCCAGCAGTGCTGCAGATACGCAGTATTTT. The encoded protein is CASSAADTQYF. This chain connects TRBV2 to TRBJ2-3, with D unresolved. The CDR3 runs 11 residues. Germline assignment: CDR1 SNHLY and CDR2 FYNNEI. V lost 4 bases, J lost 4 bases, and 3 bases lay in between.